The source of this T cell receptor beta chain is a study of identical twins. Findings of the study overall: Researchers caution that invariant MAIT and iNKT cells could partly confound zero-insertion analyses.

As regards this clonotype: Its target is unknown.

CDR3 size: 16 residues. Germline loops: CDR1 SGHVS, CDR2 FQNEAQ. The V gene lost 5 bases and the J gene lost 2 bases, with 16 bases spanning the gap. Donors were all healthy Caucasians. TCRdb used MiXCR to reprocess the 5' RACE reads, holding one entry per CDR3 protein. The table has over 550,000 distinct CDR3 sequences, just over 7% seen once. The same sample was also used in a study of yellow fever vaccine responses in identical twins.

This receptor was identified in a woman younger than 30 in good health. The chain has TRBV7-8 and TRBJ1-5; TRBD1 might be the D (5 bases). Sequencing input: PBMCs. The CDR3 nucleotides read TGTGCCAGCAGCACCCGACCCGGGGCTGGCAATCAGCCCCAGCATTTT. Residues: CASSTRPGAGNQPQHF. The variable domain in full, with the rest retrieved from reference TRBV7-8 and TRBJ1-5, is GAGVSQSPRYKVAKRGQDVALRCDPISGHVSLFWYQQALGQGPEFLTYFQNEAQLDKSGLPSDRFFAERPEGSVSTLKIQRTQQEDSAVYLCASSTRPGAGNQPQHFGDGTRLSIL.